A single sample gave rise to the 4 T cell receptor beta chains below, sequenced in a study of blood T cell repertoires in COVID-19. Clones were sequenced by immunoSEQ multiplex PCR, and TCRdb holds only the in-frame ones, with some missing. The sample has roughly 300,000 clones, 65% to 90% seen once. Source material: peripheral blood. These receptors were collected from a human donor in a cohort sampled during active COVID-19.

V usage is TRBV25-1 and J usage is TRBJ2-1; the D gene is possibly TRBD2 (6 bases). The V and J ends lost 6 bases and 8 bases respectively, with 17 bases between them. Germline-derived CDR1 and CDR2 are MGHDK and SYGVNS. The CDR3 covers 14 residues. The CDR3 reads CASRIYRDFYEQFF. For the CDR3, the DNA is TGTGCCAGCAGGATCTACCGGGACTTCTATGAGCAGTTCTTC.

The rearrangement links TRBV3-1 (or the pseudogene TRBV3-2) to TRBJ2-3, with 7 bases aligning to TRBD1. The J segment lost 1 base and the V segment lost 8 bases, leaving 6 bases of the junction unmatched. Germline CDR1 is LGHDT and CDR2 is YNNKEL (reference sequence). The CDR3 has 14 amino acids. In DNA form, the CDR3 reads TGTGCCAGCTCCAACAGGGGTGGCACAGATACGCAGTATTTT. The encoded protein is CASSNRGGTDTQYF.

This chain links TRBV9 with TRBJ2-1; TRBD2 matches at 7 bases. Germline CDR1 is SGDLS and CDR2 is YYNGEE. J lost 4 bases, V lost 2 bases, and 3 bases had no gene match. The CDR3 has 14 amino acids. The CDR3 region is CASSVLAEYNEQFF. The DNA of the CDR3 is TGTGCCAGCAGCGTCCTAGCGGAATACAATGAGCAGTTCTTC.

This clone was found a few times. The chain couples TRBV4-1 to TRBJ2-1; TRBD2 is a possible D gene (6 bases). The ends were cut back, 0 bases at V and 6 bases at J, with 15 bases in the middle. This CDR3 has 16 amino acids. CDR1 and CDR2 (germline): MGHRA, YSYEKL. Here the CDR3 DNA reads TGCGCCAGCAGCCAAGATTTGGGGGGAGTAAGCAATGAGCAGTTCTTC. This encodes CASSQDLGGVSNEQFF.